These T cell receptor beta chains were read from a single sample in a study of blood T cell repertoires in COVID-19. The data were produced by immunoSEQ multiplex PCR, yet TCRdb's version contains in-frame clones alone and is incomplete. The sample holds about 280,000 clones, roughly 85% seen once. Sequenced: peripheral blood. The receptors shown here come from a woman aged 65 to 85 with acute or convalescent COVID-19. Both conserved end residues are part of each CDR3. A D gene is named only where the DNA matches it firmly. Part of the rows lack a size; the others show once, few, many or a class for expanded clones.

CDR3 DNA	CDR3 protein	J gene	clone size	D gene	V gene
TGTGCCAGCAGCTTGAATAACTTTCAGCCCCAGCATTTT	CASSLNNFQPQHF	TRBJ1-5	.	.	TRBV5-5
TGTGCCAGCAGTAGACTAGCGGGAAATGAGCAGTTCTTC	CASSRLAGNEQFF	TRBJ2-1	.	TRBD2	TRBV6-4
TGCAGCGTTGAAGGCCCCCCTAGCAGGTTAGGAAATGAGCAGTTCTTC	CSVEGPPSRLGNEQFF	TRBJ2-1	.	.	TRBV29-1
TGTGCCACCAGCCCTTCAGGACAGAACACTGAAGCTTTCTTT	CATSPSGQNTEAFF	TRBJ1-1	.	.	TRBV15
TGTGCCAGCACTAGCGGGGGGGCAGATACGCAGTATTTT	CASTSGGADTQYF	TRBJ2-3	.	TRBD2	TRBV5-4
TGCGCCAGCAGCCAAGGTAGTAGCGGGGGTTACACAGATACGCAGTATTTT	CASSQGSSGGYTDTQYF	TRBJ2-3	.	TRBD2	TRBV4-1
TGTGCCAGCAGTCACTCCGGGACAGGGACAGAAAAACTGTTTTTT	CASSHSGTGTEKLFF	TRBJ1-4	.	TRBD1	TRBV6-5
TGTGCCAGCAGTGAATCCCGGGGGGGTTCTTCACCCCTCCACTTT	CASSESRGGSSPLHF	TRBJ1-6	.	.	TRBV25-1
TGTGCCAGCCGACGCGACGGAGCCTACGAGCAGTACTTC	CASRRDGAYEQYF	TRBJ2-7	few	.	TRBV18
TGTGCCAGCAGCCCCACTAGCGGGGGGGCAGCAGATACGCAGTATTTT	CASSPTSGGAADTQYF	TRBJ2-3	.	TRBD2	TRBV4-2